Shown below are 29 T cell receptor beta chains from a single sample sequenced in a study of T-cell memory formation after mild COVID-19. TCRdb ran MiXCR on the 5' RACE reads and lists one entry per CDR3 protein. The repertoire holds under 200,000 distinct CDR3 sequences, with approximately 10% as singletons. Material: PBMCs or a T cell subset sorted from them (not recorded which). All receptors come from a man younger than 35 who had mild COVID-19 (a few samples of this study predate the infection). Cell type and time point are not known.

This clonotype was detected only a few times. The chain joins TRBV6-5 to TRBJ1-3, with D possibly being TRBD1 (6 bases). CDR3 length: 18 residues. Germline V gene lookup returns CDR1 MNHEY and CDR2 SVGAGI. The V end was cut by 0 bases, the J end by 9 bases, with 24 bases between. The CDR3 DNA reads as TGTGCCAGCAGTTACTCCGGGACTGGGGACACCCCGTTTGGCACCATATATTTT. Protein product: CASSYSGTGDTPFGTIYF.

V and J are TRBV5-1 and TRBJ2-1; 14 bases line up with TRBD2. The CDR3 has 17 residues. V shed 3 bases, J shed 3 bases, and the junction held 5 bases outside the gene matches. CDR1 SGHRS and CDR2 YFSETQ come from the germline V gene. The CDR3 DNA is TGCGCCAGCAGCTGGGGACTAGCGGGGGACATCTACAATGAGCAGTTCTTC. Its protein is CASSWGLAGDIYNEQFF.

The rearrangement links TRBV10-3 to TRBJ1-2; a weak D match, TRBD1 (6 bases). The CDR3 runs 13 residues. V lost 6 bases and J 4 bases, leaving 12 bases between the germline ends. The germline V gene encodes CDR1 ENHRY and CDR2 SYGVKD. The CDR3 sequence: CAIRHRDGYGYTF. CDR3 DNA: TGTGCCATCAGGCACAGGGACGGCTATGGCTACACCTTC.

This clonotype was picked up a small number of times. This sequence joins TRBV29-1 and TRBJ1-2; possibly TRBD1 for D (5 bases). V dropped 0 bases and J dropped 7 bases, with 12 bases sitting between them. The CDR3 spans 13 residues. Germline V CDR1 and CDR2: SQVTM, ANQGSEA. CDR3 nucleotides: TGCAGCGTTGAAGAGCGGCAGGGTGGTGGCTACACCTTC. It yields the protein CSVEERQGGGYTF.

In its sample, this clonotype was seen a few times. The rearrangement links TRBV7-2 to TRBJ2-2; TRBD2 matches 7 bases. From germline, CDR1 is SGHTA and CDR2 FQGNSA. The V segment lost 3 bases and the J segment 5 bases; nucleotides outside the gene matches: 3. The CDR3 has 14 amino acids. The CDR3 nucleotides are TGTGCCAGCAGCTTTGACGGGGGGACCGGGGAGCTGTTTTTT. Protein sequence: CASSFDGGTGELFF.

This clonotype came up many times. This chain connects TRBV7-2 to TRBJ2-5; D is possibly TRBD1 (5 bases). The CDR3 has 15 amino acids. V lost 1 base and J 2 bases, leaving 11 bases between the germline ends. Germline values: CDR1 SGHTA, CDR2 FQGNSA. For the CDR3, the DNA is TGTGCCAGCAGCTTAGTGGTGGCAGGGCAAGAGACCCAGTACTTC. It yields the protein CASSLVVAGQETQYF.

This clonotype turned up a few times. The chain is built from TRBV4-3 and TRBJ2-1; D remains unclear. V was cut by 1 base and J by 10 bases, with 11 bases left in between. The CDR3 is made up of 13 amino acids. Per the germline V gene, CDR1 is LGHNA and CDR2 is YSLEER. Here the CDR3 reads CASSQGPGLEQFF. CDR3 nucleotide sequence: TGCGCCAGCAGCCAAGGACCGGGTCTAGAGCAGTTCTTC.

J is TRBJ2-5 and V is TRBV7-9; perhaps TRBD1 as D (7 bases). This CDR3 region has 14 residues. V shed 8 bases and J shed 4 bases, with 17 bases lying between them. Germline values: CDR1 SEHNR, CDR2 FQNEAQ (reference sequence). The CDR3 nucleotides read TGTGCCAGCTCCAGGGGGGCGGCCCGAGAGACCCAGTACTTC. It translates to CASSRGAARETQYF.

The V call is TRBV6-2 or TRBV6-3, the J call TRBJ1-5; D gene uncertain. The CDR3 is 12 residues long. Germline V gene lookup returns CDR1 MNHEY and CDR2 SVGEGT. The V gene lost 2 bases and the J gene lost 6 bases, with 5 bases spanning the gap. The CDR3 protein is CASSYGSQPQHF. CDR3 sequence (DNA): TGTGCCAGCAGTTACGGGAGTCAGCCCCAGCATTTT.

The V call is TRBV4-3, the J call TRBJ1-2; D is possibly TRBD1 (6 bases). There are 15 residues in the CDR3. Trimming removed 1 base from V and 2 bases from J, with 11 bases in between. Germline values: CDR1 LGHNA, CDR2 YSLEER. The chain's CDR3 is CASSQGDTENYGYTF. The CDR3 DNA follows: TGCGCCAGCAGCCAAGGGGACACAGAGAACTATGGCTACACCTTC.

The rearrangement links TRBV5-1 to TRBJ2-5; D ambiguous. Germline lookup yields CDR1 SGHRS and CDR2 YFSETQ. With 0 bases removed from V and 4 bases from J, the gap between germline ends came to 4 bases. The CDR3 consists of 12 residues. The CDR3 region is CASSLATETQYF. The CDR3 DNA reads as TGCGCCAGCAGCTTGGCCACAGAGACCCAGTACTTC. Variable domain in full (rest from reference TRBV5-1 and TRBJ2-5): KAGVTQTPRYLIKTRGQQVTLSCSPISGHRSVSWYQQTPGQGLQFLFEYFSETQRNKGNFPGRFSGRQFSNSRSEMNVSTLELGDSALYLCASSLATETQYFGPGTRLLVL.

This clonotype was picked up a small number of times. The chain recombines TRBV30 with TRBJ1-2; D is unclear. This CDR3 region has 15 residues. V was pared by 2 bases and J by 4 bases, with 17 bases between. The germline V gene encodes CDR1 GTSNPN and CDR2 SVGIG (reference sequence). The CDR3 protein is CAWSRSRLLGYGYTF. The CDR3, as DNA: TGTGCCTGGAGTAGATCCCGACTACTAGGCTATGGCTACACCTTC. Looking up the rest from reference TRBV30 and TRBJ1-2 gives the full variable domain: SQTIHQWPATLVQPVGSPLSLECTVEGTSNPNLYWYRQAAGRGLQLLFYSVGIGQISSEVPQNLSASRPQDRQFILSSKKLLLSDSGFYLCAWSRSRLLGYGYTFGSGTRLTVV.

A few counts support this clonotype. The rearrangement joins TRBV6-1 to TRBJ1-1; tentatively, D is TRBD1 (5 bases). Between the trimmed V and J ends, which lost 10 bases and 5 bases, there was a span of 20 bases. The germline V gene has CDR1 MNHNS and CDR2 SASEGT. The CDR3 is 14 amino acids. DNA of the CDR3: TGTGCCAACCCCACGTTCTACGGGGGTACTGAAGCTTTCTTT. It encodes CANPTFYGGTEAFF.

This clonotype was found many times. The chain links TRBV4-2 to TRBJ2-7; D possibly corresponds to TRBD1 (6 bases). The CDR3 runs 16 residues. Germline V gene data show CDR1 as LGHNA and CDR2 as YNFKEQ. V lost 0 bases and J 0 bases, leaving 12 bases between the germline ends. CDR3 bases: TGTGCCAGCAGCCAAGATATCAGGGGATCCTCCTACGAGCAGTACTTC. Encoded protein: CASSQDIRGSSYEQYF.

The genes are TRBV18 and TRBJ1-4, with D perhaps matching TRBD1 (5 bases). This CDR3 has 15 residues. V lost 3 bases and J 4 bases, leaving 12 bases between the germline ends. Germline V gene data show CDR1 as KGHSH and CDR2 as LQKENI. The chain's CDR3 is CASSPYGAINEKLFF. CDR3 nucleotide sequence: TGTGCCAGCTCACCGTACGGGGCCATTAATGAAAAACTGTTTTTT.

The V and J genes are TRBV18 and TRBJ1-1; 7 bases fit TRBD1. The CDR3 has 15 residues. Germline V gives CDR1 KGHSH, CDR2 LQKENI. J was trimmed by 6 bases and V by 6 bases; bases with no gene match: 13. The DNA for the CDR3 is TGTGCCAGCTCCATAGAAGTAAACAGGGGATCTGAAGCTTTCTTT. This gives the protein CASSIEVNRGSEAFF.

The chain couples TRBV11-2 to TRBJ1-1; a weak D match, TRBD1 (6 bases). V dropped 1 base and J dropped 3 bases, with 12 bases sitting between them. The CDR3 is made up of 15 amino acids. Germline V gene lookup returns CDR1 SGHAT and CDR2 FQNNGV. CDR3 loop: CASSLVARGDTEAFF. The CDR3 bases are TGTGCCAGCAGCTTAGTAGCCAGGGGCGACACTGAAGCTTTCTTT.

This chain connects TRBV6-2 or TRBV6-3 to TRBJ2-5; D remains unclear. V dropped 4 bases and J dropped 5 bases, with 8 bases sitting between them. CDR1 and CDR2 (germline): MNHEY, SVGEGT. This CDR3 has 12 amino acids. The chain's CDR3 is CASSFPPETQYF. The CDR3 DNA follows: TGTGCCAGCAGTTTCCCCCCGGAGACCCAGTACTTC.

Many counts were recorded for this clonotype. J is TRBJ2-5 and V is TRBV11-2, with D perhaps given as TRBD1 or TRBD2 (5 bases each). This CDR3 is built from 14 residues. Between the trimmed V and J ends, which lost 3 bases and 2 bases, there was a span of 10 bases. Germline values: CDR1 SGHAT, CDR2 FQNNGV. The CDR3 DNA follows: TGTGCCAGCAGCTTGAACGGGGCTCAAGAGACCCAGTACTTC. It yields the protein CASSLNGAQETQYF.

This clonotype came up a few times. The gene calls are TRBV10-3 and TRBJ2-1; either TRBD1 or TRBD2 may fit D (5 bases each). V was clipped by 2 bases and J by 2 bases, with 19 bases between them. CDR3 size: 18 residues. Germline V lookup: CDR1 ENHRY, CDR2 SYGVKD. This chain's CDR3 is CAISENPPGPQAYNEQFF. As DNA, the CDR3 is TGTGCCATCAGTGAGAACCCTCCGGGACCCCAAGCCTACAATGAGCAGTTCTTC.

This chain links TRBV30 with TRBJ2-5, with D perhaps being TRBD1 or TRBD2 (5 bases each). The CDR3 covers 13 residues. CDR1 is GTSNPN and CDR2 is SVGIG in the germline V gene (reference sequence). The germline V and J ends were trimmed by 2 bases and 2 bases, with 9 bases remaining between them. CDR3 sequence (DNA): TGTGCCTGGAGTAGGGGAGCACAAGAGACCCAGTACTTC. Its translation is CAWSRGAQETQYF.

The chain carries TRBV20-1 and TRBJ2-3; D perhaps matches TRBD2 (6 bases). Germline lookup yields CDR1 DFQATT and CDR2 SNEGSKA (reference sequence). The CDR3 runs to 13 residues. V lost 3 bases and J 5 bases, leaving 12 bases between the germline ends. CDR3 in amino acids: CSASARTKDTQYF. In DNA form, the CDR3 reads TGCAGTGCTAGTGCCCGGACTAAAGATACGCAGTATTTT.

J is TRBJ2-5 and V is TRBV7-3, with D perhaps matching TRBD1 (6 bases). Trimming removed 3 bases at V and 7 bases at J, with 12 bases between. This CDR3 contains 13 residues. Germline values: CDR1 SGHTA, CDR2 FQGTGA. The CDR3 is CASSLDSFGTQYF. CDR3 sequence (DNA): TGTGCCAGCAGCTTGGACAGTTTTGGGACCCAGTACTTC.

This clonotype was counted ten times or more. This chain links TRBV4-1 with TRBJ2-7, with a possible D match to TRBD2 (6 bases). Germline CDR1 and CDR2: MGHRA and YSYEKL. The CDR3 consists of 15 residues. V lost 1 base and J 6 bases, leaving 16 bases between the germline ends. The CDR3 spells CASSQGFGGTREQYF. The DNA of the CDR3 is TGCGCCAGCAGCCAAGGTTTTGGCGGGACCCGCGAGCAGTACTTC.

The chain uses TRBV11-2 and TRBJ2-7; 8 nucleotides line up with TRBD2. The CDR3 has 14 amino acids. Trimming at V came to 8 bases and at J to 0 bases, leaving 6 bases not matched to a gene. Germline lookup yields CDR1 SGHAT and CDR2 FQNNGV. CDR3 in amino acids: CASRAGGTSYEQYF. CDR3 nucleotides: TGTGCCAGCCGTGCGGGGGGTACCTCCTACGAGCAGTACTTC.

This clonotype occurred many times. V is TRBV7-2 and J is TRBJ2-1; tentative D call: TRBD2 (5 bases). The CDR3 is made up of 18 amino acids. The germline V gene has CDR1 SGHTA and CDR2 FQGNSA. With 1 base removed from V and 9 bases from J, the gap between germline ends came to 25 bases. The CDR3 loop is CASSLERSAALSFSEQFF. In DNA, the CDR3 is TGTGCCAGCAGCTTAGAGAGATCAGCGGCTCTTTCCTTTAGTGAGCAGTTCTTC.

The CDR3 sequence is CSARDPLAGTGELFF. The CDR3 bases are TGCAGTGCTAGAGATCCACTAGCCGGTACCGGGGAGCTGTTTTTT. The gene calls are TRBV20-1 and TRBJ2-2, with D perhaps matching TRBD2 (6 bases). The germline V gene has CDR1 DFQATT and CDR2 SNEGSKA (reference sequence). This CDR3 contains 15 residues. V was clipped by 0 bases and J by 5 bases, with 13 bases between them.

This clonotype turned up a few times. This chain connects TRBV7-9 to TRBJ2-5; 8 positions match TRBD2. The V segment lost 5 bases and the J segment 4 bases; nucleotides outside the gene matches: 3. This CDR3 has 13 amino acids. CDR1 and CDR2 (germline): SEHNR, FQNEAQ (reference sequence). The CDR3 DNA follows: TGTGCCAGCAGCGCGCTAGCGGGAGAGACCCAGTACTTC. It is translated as CASSALAGETQYF. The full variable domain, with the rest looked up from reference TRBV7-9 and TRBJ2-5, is DTGVSQNPRHKITKRGQNVTFRCDPISEHNRLYWYRQTLGQGPEFLTYFQNEAQLEKSRLLSDRFSAERPKGSFSTLEIQRTEQGDSAMYLCASSALAGETQYFGPGTRLLVL.

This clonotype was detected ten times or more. The chain's CDR3 is CSAQLGGNYGYTF. The CDR3 coding sequence is TGCAGTGCCCAACTAGGGGGAAACTATGGCTACACCTTC. The chain recombines TRBV20-1 with TRBJ1-2, with a tentative D call TRBD1 (6 bases). This CDR3 spans 13 amino acids. Trimming cost V 6 bases and J 2 bases, with 13 bases left between them. Germline V CDR1 and CDR2: DFQATT, SNEGSKA (reference sequence).